The clone carrying this TCR beta chain was counted a few times. The data were obtained in a study of control samples from healthy donors and cancer patients. V was shortened by 5 bases and J by 3 bases, with 7 bases between the two germline ends. The CDR3 covers 13 residues. TCRdb's table, derived via immunoSEQ multiplex PCR, lists solely in-frame clones and lacks some. The sample has tens of thousands of clones, 83% seen once. The sequencing sample was made of blood. The chain combines TRBV12-3 or TRBV12-4 with TRBJ1-4, with TRBD1 as a possible D gene (5 bases). This sequence originates from a man aged 60 to 69 in good health. The CDR3: CASSGGANEKLFF. For the CDR3, the DNA is TGTGCCAGCAGTGGGGGGGCTAATGAAAAACTGTTTTTT.